This TCR beta chain derives from a study of response to subunit inactivated influenza vaccine. MiXCR was run by TCRdb on the RT-PCR reads, yielding one entry per CDR3 protein. The table has about 180,000 distinct CDR3 sequences, 7.5% to 10% seen once; the top ten hold roughly 11%. This clonotype turned up a few times. No antigen is known for it. Study results and caveats: Authors suggested each seasonal flu vaccination may recruit only limited numbers of new T cells.

Losses at the gene ends were 1 base for V and 3 bases for J; bases not matched to a gene: 3. Per germline, CDR1 SGHDN and CDR2 FVKESK. The CDR3 is made up of 14 amino acids. The chain has TRBV14 and TRBJ2-7, with 7 nucleotides matching TRBD1. The clonotype comes from a man between 45 and 60 years old who received an inactivated influenza vaccine. The sequencing used non-naive T cells sorted from PBMCs, collected on the day of vaccination. The CDR3 bases are TGTGCCAGCAGCCAAGGAGGGGACAGCTACGAGCAGTACTTC. Protein: CASSQGGDSYEQYF.